Below are 19 T cell receptor beta chains sequenced from a single sample in a study of blood T cell repertoires in COVID-19. The assay was immunoSEQ multiplex PCR, and TCRdb's table has in-frame clones only and misses some. The sample shows tens of thousands of clones, roughly 88% of them seen only once. The sample comprised peripheral blood. These receptors were collected from an older woman with acute or convalescent COVID-19.

The gene calls are TRBV9 and TRBJ1-6, with a tentative D call TRBD1 (6 bases). V was pared by 3 bases and J by 7 bases, with 11 bases between. This CDR3 spans 14 amino acids. Germline V CDR1 and CDR2: SGDLS, YYNGEE. CDR3 amino acids: CASSGGQRNSPLHF. In DNA, the CDR3 is TGTGCCAGCAGCGGGGGACAAAGAAATTCACCCCTCCACTTT.

V and J are TRBV5-1 and TRBJ1-4; 8 bases are a match to TRBD1. Per germline, CDR1 SGHRS and CDR2 YFSETQ. The CDR3 is 18 amino acids. With V trimmed by 2 bases and J by 4 bases, 13 bases remained unmatched. DNA for the CDR3: TGCGCCAGCAGCTTCCCGGGACAGGACCGTAGGAGTAATGAAAAACTGTTTTTT. It specifies CASSFPGQDRRSNEKLFF.

The rearrangement uses TRBV6-1 and TRBJ1-4; TRBD1 matches at 10 bases. The J segment lost 6 bases and the V segment lost 2 bases, leaving 3 bases of the junction unmatched. From germline, CDR1 is MNHNS and CDR2 SASEGT. CDR3 length equals 15 residues. CDR3 loop: CASSEPGTGDEKLFF. DNA of the CDR3: TGTGCCAGCAGTGAACCTGGGACAGGGGATGAAAAACTGTTTTTT.

The chain couples TRBV29-1 to TRBJ1-2, with D unresolved. Deletions cut 1 base from V and 5 bases from J, with 11 bases between. This CDR3 has 13 amino acids. The germline V gene encodes CDR1 SQVTM and CDR2 ANQGSEA. CDR3 sequence reads: CSVEGGPSYGYTF. CDR3 nucleotide sequence: TGCAGCGTTGAAGGCGGCCCATCTTATGGCTACACCTTC.

The V and J genes are TRBV18 and TRBJ1-4; 7 bases match TRBD1. The CDR3 extends over 16 amino acids. The V segment lost 3 bases and the J segment 3 bases; nucleotides outside the gene matches: 7. The germline CDR1 and CDR2 sequences are KGHSH and LQKENI. CDR3 protein: CASSPDRQGANEKLFF. The DNA for the CDR3 is TGTGCCAGCTCACCGGATAGACAGGGAGCTAATGAAAAACTGTTTTTT.

This rearrangement joins TRBV5-1 to TRBJ2-3, with TRBD2 identical over 11 bases. The CDR3 has 16 residues. V lost 4 bases, J lost 5 bases, and 9 bases stayed unmatched. The germline CDR1 and CDR2 sequences are SGHRS and YFSETQ. In nucleotides, the CDR3 is TGCGCCAGCAGCCTACTAGCGGGAGATGAGGGAGATACGCAGTATTTT. It codes for CASSLLAGDEGDTQYF.

This clone appeared a few times. The genes are TRBV27 and TRBJ1-5; the D gene is possibly TRBD1 (5 bases). This CDR3 comprises 13 residues. Trimming left V 6 bases short and J 7 bases short, with 13 bases between. Germline values: CDR1 MNHEY, CDR2 SMNVEV (reference sequence). The CDR3 region is CASRGGVVQPQHF. The CDR3 nucleotides are TGTGCCAGCAGGGGGGGGGTGGTACAGCCCCAGCATTTT.

The V gene is TRBV3-1 (or the pseudogene TRBV3-2), the J gene TRBJ1-1; 10 bases line up with TRBD1. The ends lost 1 base at V and 5 bases at J; junction bases unmatched: 1. Germline CDR1 and CDR2: LGHDT and YNNKEL (reference sequence). This CDR3 is built from 14 residues. The CDR3 DNA reads TGTGCCAGCAGCCAAGTGGGACAGGGGACTGAAGCTTTCTTT. This translates into CASSQVGQGTEAFF.

V is TRBV5-5 and J is TRBJ2-5; 7 bases match TRBD1. The CDR3 consists of 15 residues. Germline-derived CDR1 and CDR2 are SGHKS and YYEKEE (reference sequence). Trimming removed 5 bases from V and 3 bases from J; junction bases left unmatched: 10. The CDR3 here is CASRLTTGTEETQYF. CDR3 coding DNA: TGTGCCAGCAGACTGACTACCGGGACAGAAGAGACCCAGTACTTC.

J is TRBJ2-2 and V is TRBV6-2 or TRBV6-3; 9 nucleotides agree with TRBD2. After removal of 5 bases from V and 1 base from J, the junction contained 2 bases not matched to a gene. Germline V CDR1 and CDR2: MNHEY, SVGEGT. The CDR3 runs 15 residues. Written as DNA, the CDR3 is TGTGCCAGCAGTCTAGCGGGAAGGAACACCGGGGAGCTGTTTTTT. Its translation: CASSLAGRNTGELFF.

The V and J genes are TRBV6-5 and TRBJ2-3; TRBD1 matches 8 bases. J lost 4 bases, V lost 10 bases, and 7 bases had no gene match. The V gene's germline CDR1 is MNHEY and CDR2 SVGAGI. The CDR3 runs to 13 residues. Here the CDR3 reads CATGTGGADTQYF. The CDR3 DNA sequence: TGTGCCACCGGGACAGGTGGGGCAGATACGCAGTATTTT.

The chain carries TRBV14 and TRBJ1-1, with a tentative D call TRBD1 (5 bases). Trimming took 2 bases from V and 1 from J, leaving 11 bases between them. CDR1 is SGHDN, CDR2 FVKESK, per germline. The CDR3 totals 15 residues. The CDR3 here is CASSQQLGGNTEAFF. The CDR3 DNA reads as TGTGCCAGCAGCCAACAGTTGGGGGGGAACACTGAAGCTTTCTTT. The complete variable domain, with remaining parts taken from reference TRBV14 and TRBJ1-1, reads EAGVTQFPSHSVIEKGQTVTLRCDPISGHDNLYWYRRVMGKEIKFLLHFVKESKQDESGMPNNRFLAERTGGTYSTLKVQPAELEDSGVYFCASSQQLGGNTEAFFGQGTRLTVV.

CDR3 sequence (DNA): TGTGCCAGCAGCGGCGACAGGGTTTCACCCCTCCACTTT. This codes for CASSGDRVSPLHF. The V and J genes are TRBV5-5 and TRBJ1-6, with 7 bases that match TRBD1. With V trimmed by 4 bases and J by 9 bases, 4 bases remained unmatched. Looked up from germline, CDR1 is SGHKS and CDR2 is YYEKEE (reference sequence). CDR3 size: 13 residues.

This clone showed up just once. The chain is built from TRBV19 and TRBJ1-3; TRBD1 might be the D (6 bases). The V end lost 4 bases, the J end lost 7 bases, and 38 bases lay between the germline ends. This CDR3 comprises 22 residues. CDR1 and CDR2 from the germline V gene are LNHDA and SQIVND (reference sequence). The CDR3 loop is CASSTRLVTGSSAGISLNTIYF. DNA for the CDR3: TGTGCCAGTAGTACCCGCCTCGTCACAGGGAGCTCTGCAGGGATTAGTCTGAACACCATATATTTT.

V and J are TRBV5-6 and TRBJ1-2; maybe TRBD1 (5 bases). Per the germline V gene, CDR1 is SGHDT and CDR2 is YYEEEE. V lost 4 bases and J lost 2, with 15 bases in between. The CDR3 length is 15 residues. The CDR3 loop reads CASSPGGGPNYGYTF. The CDR3 DNA follows: TGTGCCAGCAGCCCTGGGGGGGGTCCCAACTATGGCTACACCTTC.

The V and J genes are TRBV12-3 or TRBV12-4 and TRBJ2-2, with D possibly matching TRBD1 (6 bases). V lost 6 bases and J lost 11, with 16 bases in between. This CDR3 spans 13 amino acids. Here the CDR3 reads CASRPGTSNELFF. CDR3 sequence (DNA): TGTGCCAGCAGACCCGGGACATCAAACGAGCTGTTTTTT.

This clone showed up just once. The genes are TRBV6-5 and TRBJ1-4; TRBD1 aligns across 7 bases. CDR1 and CDR2 from the germline V gene are MNHEY and SVGAGI. Germline trimming cut 6 bases from V and 7 bases from J; bases unmatched to any gene: 8. CDR3 length equals 14 residues. CDR3 residues: CASSQGGVGEKLFF. The DNA for the CDR3 is TGTGCCAGCAGCCAAGGGGGCGTCGGTGAAAAACTGTTTTTT.

The sample holds one count of this clone. The chain carries TRBV19 and TRBJ2-1; 13 nucleotides line up with TRBD2. The germline V gene has CDR1 LNHDA and CDR2 SQIVND (reference sequence). CDR3 length: 16 amino acids. Trimming cost V 10 bases and J 5 bases; bases outside gene matches: 11. DNA for the CDR3: TGTGCCACCCGGGGACTAGCGGGAAGGAACGACAATGAGCAGTTCTTC. As protein: CATRGLAGRNDNEQFF.

The V and J genes are TRBV4-3 and TRBJ2-2, with a possible D match to TRBD1 (6 bases). Trimming removed 0 bases from V and 0 bases from J, with 11 bases in between. The V gene's germline CDR1 is LGHNA and CDR2 YSLEER. This CDR3 region has 17 residues. The CDR3 DNA reads TGCGCCAGCAGCCAAGATTCCAGGGGCGCGAACACCGGGGAGCTGTTTTTT. It encodes CASSQDSRGANTGELFF.